The present T cell receptor beta chain was sequenced within a study of a mutant IDH1 vaccine in newly diagnosed glioma. Overall study: Initiation of the vaccine course occurred 4-6 weeks after radiotherapy alone, or alongside temozolomide cycles.

The length of the CDR3 is 14 residues. Trimming stripped 0 bases from V and 5 bases from J, with 11 bases between. The V gene's germline CDR1 is MNHEY and CDR2 SVGAGI. Sequencing used immunoSEQ multiplex PCR; TCRdb keeps in-frame clones, though not all of them. The sample has about 60,000 clones; about 84% are singletons. With respect to this clone: The antigen is unknown.

Broader study findings: Pseudoprogression apparently lacked any relation to changes in top peripheral T cell clonotypes.

The time point: week 11, during vaccination. Vaccinated patients received 300 ug of mutant IDH1 20-mer peptide per dose, with topical imiquimod. The clonotype comes from a man aged 25 to 40 with glioma. Source: PBMCs, taken from a glioma patient whose treatment included an IDH1 peptide vaccine. The rearrangement links TRBV6-5 to TRBJ2-7; D possibly corresponds to TRBD2 (6 bases). This CDR3 is CASSYSGLVDEQYF. CDR3 in DNA: TGTGCCAGCAGTTACTCGGGACTCGTAGACGAGCAGTACTTC.